These T cell receptor beta chains were read from a single sample in a study of T cell changes during pregnancy in multiple sclerosis. TCRdb's table, derived via immunoSEQ multiplex PCR, lists solely in-frame clones and lacks some. This table has tens of thousands of clones, 75% to 90% appearing once. Sequenced here: CD8+ T cells from peripheral blood mononuclear cells, sampled in the second trimester of pregnancy. The receptor set was obtained from a female donor with multiple sclerosis, enrolled in a pregnancy study. The CDR3 runs from the conserved cysteine through the conserved F or W. Each record gives: V gene, clone size, CDR3 protein. Size is stated for part of the rows, as once, few or many counts, or as a class when the clone is expanded.

v_call: TRBV27; clone_size: .; cdr3_aa: CASSFSSGEQAYEQFF
v_call: TRBV6-5; clone_size: .; cdr3_aa: CASSEDRYNEQFF
v_call: TRBV28; clone_size: once; cdr3_aa: CASSSLTGTNQPQHF
v_call: TRBV27; clone_size: .; cdr3_aa: CASSLYLDTEAFF
v_call: TRBV7-8; clone_size: .; cdr3_aa: CASSLDGLALEETQYF
v_call: TRBV2; clone_size: many; cdr3_aa: CASSDTGIANYGYTF
v_call: TRBV6-1; clone_size: .; cdr3_aa: CAIYHYEQYF
v_call: TRBV5-4; clone_size: .; cdr3_aa: CASSLGHTGGLTDTQYF
v_call: TRBV28; clone_size: .; cdr3_aa: CASSWTGLAGELFF
v_call: TRBV9; clone_size: .; cdr3_aa: CASSVGGTTSYEQYF
v_call: TRBV9; clone_size: .; cdr3_aa: CASNGLAGASTDTQYF
v_call: TRBV14; clone_size: .; cdr3_aa: CASSQDHRAANEKLFF
v_call: TRBV11-2; clone_size: .; cdr3_aa: CASSSLRVYGYTF
v_call: TRBV19; clone_size: .; cdr3_aa: CASSITSGYNEQFF
v_call: TRBV28; clone_size: once; cdr3_aa: CASRPAFEGATNEKLFF
v_call: TRBV2; clone_size: .; cdr3_aa: CASSAAETQYF
v_call: TRBV14; clone_size: .; cdr3_aa: CASSQDFMGAGAFF
v_call: TRBV6-4; clone_size: many; cdr3_aa: CASSDSAGEDTQYF
v_call: TRBV2; clone_size: once; cdr3_aa: CASSERGLYEQFF
v_call: TRBV6-1; clone_size: .; cdr3_aa: CASSEPTGQWDTEAFF
v_call: TRBV20-1; clone_size: .; cdr3_aa: CSATGQGNTF
v_call: TRBV25-1; clone_size: once; cdr3_aa: CASSVRGTVNSPLHF
v_call: TRBV27; clone_size: once; cdr3_aa: CASSLSLTGYSYTF
v_call: TRBV9; clone_size: .; cdr3_aa: CASSPLSGGSSYNEQFF
v_call: TRBV30; clone_size: .; cdr3_aa: CAWDTLAGATDTQYF
v_call: TRBV7-2; clone_size: .; cdr3_aa: CASSSEGWGDIQYF
v_call: TRBV13; clone_size: .; cdr3_aa: CASSARGATTGELFF
v_call: TRBV9; clone_size: .; cdr3_aa: CASSASGDSGNTIYF
v_call: TRBV27; clone_size: .; cdr3_aa: CASSRTGASSYNSPLHF
v_call: TRBV6-1; clone_size: .; cdr3_aa: CASSEGAGTQYF
v_call: TRBV7-8; clone_size: .; cdr3_aa: CASSPDSTDTQYF
v_call: TRBV10-3; clone_size: .; cdr3_aa: CAISEFSGANQPQHF
v_call: TRBV30; clone_size: .; cdr3_aa: CAWSYGGGAGELFF
v_call: TRBV7-6; clone_size: .; cdr3_aa: CASSSRLAGRQETQYF
v_call: TRBV18; clone_size: .; cdr3_aa: CASRESSYNEQFF
v_call: TRBV7-9; clone_size: .; cdr3_aa: CASSVTGNHEQYF
v_call: TRBV27; clone_size: .; cdr3_aa: CASSQTPQTYEQYF
v_call: TRBV9; clone_size: .; cdr3_aa: CASSVSGTANTGELFF
v_call: TRBV14; clone_size: .; cdr3_aa: CASSQEYRGETQYF
v_call: TRBV30; clone_size: few; cdr3_aa: CAWSSEGRTEAFF
v_call: TRBV15; clone_size: few; cdr3_aa: CATSGDIQGYATEAFF
v_call: TRBV7-9; clone_size: .; cdr3_aa: CASSPSTQGAYNEQFF
v_call: TRBV5-1; clone_size: .; cdr3_aa: CASSFPDNEQFF
v_call: TRBV6-6; clone_size: few; cdr3_aa: CASSYWGTGDTEAFF
v_call: TRBV30; clone_size: .; cdr3_aa: CACTQGSNQPQHF
v_call: TRBV4-1; clone_size: .; cdr3_aa: CASSQDTTGWNGYTF
v_call: TRBV27; clone_size: .; cdr3_aa: CASSFNIKFNYEQYF
v_call: TRBV2; clone_size: .; cdr3_aa: CASTPTDSYEQYF
v_call: TRBV7-9; clone_size: few; cdr3_aa: CASSPGTGGNNSPLHF
v_call: TRBV6-5; clone_size: .; cdr3_aa: CASSYDWRGAAYEQYF
v_call: TRBV28; clone_size: .; cdr3_aa: CASSWRTGNTIYF
v_call: TRBV7-9; clone_size: few; cdr3_aa: CASSQGPGRGTEAFF
v_call: TRBV7-9; clone_size: .; cdr3_aa: CASSPLAGINQPQHF
v_call: TRBV18; clone_size: .; cdr3_aa: CASSPRDRLSSYEQYF
v_call: TRBV4-1; clone_size: .; cdr3_aa: CASSQEGQGMELFF
v_call: TRBV10-3; clone_size: .; cdr3_aa: CAISEGQGLGNEQFF
v_call: TRBV6-5; clone_size: .; cdr3_aa: CASSQIGGTDTQYF